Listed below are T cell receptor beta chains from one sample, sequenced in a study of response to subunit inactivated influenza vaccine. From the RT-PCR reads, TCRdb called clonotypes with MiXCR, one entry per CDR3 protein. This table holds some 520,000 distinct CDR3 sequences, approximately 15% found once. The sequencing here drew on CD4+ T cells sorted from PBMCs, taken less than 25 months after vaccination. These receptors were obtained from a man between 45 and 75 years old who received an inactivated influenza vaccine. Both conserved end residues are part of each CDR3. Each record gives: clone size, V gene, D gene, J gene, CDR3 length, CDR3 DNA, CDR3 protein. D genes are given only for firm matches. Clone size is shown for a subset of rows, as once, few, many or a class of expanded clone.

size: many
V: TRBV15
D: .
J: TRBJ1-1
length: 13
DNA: TGTGCCACCGGGGGAGACACTCTCACTGAAGCTTTCTTT
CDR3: CATGGDTLTEAFF

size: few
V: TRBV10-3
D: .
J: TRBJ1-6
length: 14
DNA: TGTGCCATCAGCGCCCGGACAGCCAATTCACCCCTCCACTTT
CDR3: CAISARTANSPLHF

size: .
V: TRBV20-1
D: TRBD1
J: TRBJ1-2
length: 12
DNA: TGCAGTGGGGACAGGGGAGCGGATGGCTACACCTTC
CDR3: CSGDRGADGYTF

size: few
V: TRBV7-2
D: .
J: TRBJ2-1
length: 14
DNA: TGTGCCAGCAGCCCTACATCTAATCACAATGAGCAGTTCTTC
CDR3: CASSPTSNHNEQFF

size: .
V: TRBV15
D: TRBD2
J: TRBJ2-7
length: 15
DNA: TGTGCCACCAGCAGAGAAGCGGGAGGGTTTCACGAGCAGTACTTC
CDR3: CATSREAGGFHEQYF

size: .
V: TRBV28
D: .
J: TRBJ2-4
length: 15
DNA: TGTGCCAGCACCCCAGTAGGTCTAGCCAAAAACATTCAGTACTTC
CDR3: CASTPVGLAKNIQYF

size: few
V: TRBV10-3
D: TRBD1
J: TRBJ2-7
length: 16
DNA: TGTGCCATCAGTGGACCAGGGACAGAGAGGGTCTACGAGCAGTACTTC
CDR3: CAISGPGTERVYEQYF

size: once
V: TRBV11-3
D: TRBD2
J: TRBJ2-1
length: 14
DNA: TGTGCCAGCAGCTTTAGCGGGAACAACAATGAGCAGTTCTTC
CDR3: CASSFSGNNNEQFF

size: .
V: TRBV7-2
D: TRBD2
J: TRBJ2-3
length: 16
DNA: TGTGCCAGCAGCTTAGTTTCTAGCGGGGGCGGGGATACGCAGTATTTT
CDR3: CASSLVSSGGGDTQYF

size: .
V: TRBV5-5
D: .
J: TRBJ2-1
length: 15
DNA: TGTGCCAGCAGCTTGGATCCAGCTTCCTACAATGAGCAGTTCTTC
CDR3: CASSLDPASYNEQFF

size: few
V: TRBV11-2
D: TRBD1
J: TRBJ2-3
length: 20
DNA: TGTGCCAGCAGCTTAGATCGCCGGGACAGGGGGCGAAGGTGGACAGATACGCAGTATTTT
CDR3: CASSLDRRDRGRRWTDTQYF

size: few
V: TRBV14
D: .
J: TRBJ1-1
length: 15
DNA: TGTGCCAGCAGCCGAGGGTCCAATTTGAACACTGAAGCTTTCTTT
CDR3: CASSRGSNLNTEAFF

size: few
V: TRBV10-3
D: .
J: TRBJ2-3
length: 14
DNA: TGTGCCATCAGTGCTGGGATGAAGACAGATACGCAGTATTTT
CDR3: CAISAGMKTDTQYF

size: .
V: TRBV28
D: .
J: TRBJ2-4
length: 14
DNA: TGTGCCAGCAGTTTTGGAGACAGGTTGAACATTCAGTACTTC
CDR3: CASSFGDRLNIQYF

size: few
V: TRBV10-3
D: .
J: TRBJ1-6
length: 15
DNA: TGTGCCATCAGTGAGAGGGAGCCCGGACGGTCACCCCTCCACTTT
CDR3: CAISEREPGRSPLHF

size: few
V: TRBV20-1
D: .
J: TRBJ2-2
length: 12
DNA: TGCAGTGCTAGCGGGAGCCCCGGGGAGCTGTTTTTT
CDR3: CSASGSPGELFF